This T cell receptor (beta chain) appears in the sequencing data of a study of blood T cells in healthy people across ages (dated by TCRdb to 2014 to 2015). In the study overall: In model experiments, roughly one uniquely barcoded TCR beta cDNA molecule per two T cells was captured by template switching. Using deep sequencing normalized with unique cDNA molecular identifiers, the study measured how TCR beta repertoire diversity changes with age. The donors were divided into four age groups: young (average around 15 years), middle-aged (around 41), aged (approximately 62) and long-lived (around 87). To avoid experimental bias, donors of different ages were spread randomly across the sequencing lanes. Using the same blood draw, the study looked at two additional independent replicas of 1 million unique cDNA reads for two donors, one aged 18 to 30 and the other aged 80 or older.

Library method: 5' RACE. The sample was run on an Illumina HiSeq 2500. A second PCR of about 6 to 11 cycles was run with a J-beta primer mix and a sample-barcoded 5' primer. A template-switch 5' adaptor carrying 12 random nucleotides introduced a unique molecular identifier onto each TCR beta cDNA molecule. Each sample yielded at least 2.5 million CDR3-containing paired-end reads. All of the RNA was converted into first-strand cDNA using the Mint cDNA synthesis kit, with a TRBC-specific oligonucleotide serving as the primer. After uracil-DNA glycosylase treatment, a first 18-cycle PCR used universal primers M1SS and BC2_uni_R on all cDNA. Per the original workflow: For normalization, 1 million high-quality reads were randomly selected from each sample, with every read carrying a distinct molecular identifier. Instead of being binned into consensus sequences, reads that shared molecular identifiers were thrown out. CDR3 identification, clonotype clustering and error correction used MiTCR with a Q25 quality threshold and the strictest error-elimination algorithm. A nonparametric unseen species model with Euler transformation was used to estimate lower-bound total TCR beta diversity. Clones were called with MiXCR by TCRdb after fastp trimmed the public reads at Q25, and only in-frame beta chains were retained. Each record represents a unique CDR3 protein, reported with the most common genes and DNA among its rows. The authors' filters were not applied to this entry. The sample yields 500,000 to 700,000 distinct CDR3 sequences; 25% to 35% were counted once. The ten biggest clones cover less than 20% of the sample.

Taken from cysteine to phenylalanine, the CDR3 has 15 residues. This entry keeps only the CDR3 DNA: 45 bases, framed from base 1. Relative to germline, V is 5 bases shorter and J is 4 bases shorter, with 14 bases between their ends. Sequences MNHEY (CDR1) and SMNVEV (CDR2) are obtained from the germline V gene (reference sequence). Systemically healthy Caucasian individuals from Russia, approximately 39 in total and aged about 6 to 95 years, were included as donors. Each donor gave 8 to 10 milliliters of peripheral blood, collected into EDTA-treated Vacutainer tubes. Ficoll-Paque density-gradient centrifugation was used to isolate PBMCs, with at least 6 million obtained per sample. Total RNA, at least 6 micrograms per sample, was extracted from PBMCs with Trizol reagent. For every donor, an aliquot of PBMCs went through flow cytometry to measure the percentages of naive CD45RAhigh/CD27high T cells.

General findings and caveats noted by the study authors: Observed TCR beta diversity correlated strongly with the percentage of naive T cells measured by flow cytometry. Estimates of total diversity from one million sequenced T cells were regarded as lower bounds and underestimates. Compared with the aged group, the long-lived group had more naive CD4+ T cells, fewer expanded clones and increased TCR diversity, suggesting age selection. Because donor CMV infection status was unknown, age-related changes in expanded clonotypes were potentially confounded. As age increased, observed TCR beta diversity per million T cells dropped in a roughly linear way, and a significant reduction was already evident by age about 36. Because profiling used bulk unsorted PBMCs, naive and antigen-experienced compartments could not be compared conclusively.

Remarks on this clonotype: The clone's antigen remains unknown. Base-call qualities are not available, and no considerably larger clone is one nucleotide away.

The V and J genes are TRBV27 and TRBJ1-4; there is no confident call for the D gene. The sequence came from a woman of 80 years or more in good health. Sequencing was performed on blood. The CDR3 is CASSIGIDLNEKLFF. The sequenced DNA is TGTGCCAGCAGTATTGGGATAGACCTTAATGAAAAACTGTTTTTT.